These 14 T cell receptor beta chains were all obtained from the same sample, sequenced in a study of cytotoxic CD8 clonotypes in ibrutinib-treated CLL. Produced via immunoSEQ multiplex PCR; TCRdb's table is partial and in-frame only. The sample shows approximately 130,000 clones, under 90% of them seen only once. The sample in question was PBMCs, obtained after 24 months of ibrutinib treatment. The receptors stem from a human donor with chronic lymphocytic leukemia.

A few counts support this clone. The chain carries TRBV7-6 and TRBJ2-1; D perhaps matches TRBD2 (6 bases). The CDR3 loop spans 14 amino acids. The ends were cut back, 3 bases at V and 10 bases at J, with 16 bases in the middle. Germline V CDR1 and CDR2: SGHVS, FNYEAQ. The CDR3 here is CASSFQAIGGEQFF. The CDR3 region has the DNA TGTGCCAGCAGCTTTCAGGCCATTGGAGGGGAGCAGTTCTTC.

V and J are TRBV5-1 and TRBJ2-1; 8 positions agree with TRBD2. The CDR3 loop spans 17 amino acids. The junction had 15 bases not matched to a gene; V was cut back by 2 bases and J by 8 bases. Germline CDR1 SGHRS, CDR2 YFSETQ. CDR3 bases: TGCGCCAGCAGCTTAAGCCCTCGGGGGGGCGGTATCGATGAGCAGTTCTTC. This sequence encodes CASSLSPRGGGIDEQFF.

This clone was found once. CDR3 DNA sequence: TGTGCCAGCAGCTCAAGACAAAGTCGTTACACTGAAGCTTTCTTT. Residues: CASSSRQSRYTEAFF. The rearrangement uses TRBV5-6 and TRBJ1-1, with no clear D. CDR1 SGHDT and CDR2 YYEEEE come from the germline V gene. The CDR3 is 15 residues long. Trimming took off 3 bases at V and 3 bases at J, with 15 bases between the two ends.

The chain is built from TRBV19 and TRBJ2-1; tentatively, D is TRBD1 (6 bases). CDR1 is LNHDA and CDR2 is SQIVND in the germline V gene (reference sequence). V lost 7 bases and J 0 bases, leaving 13 bases between the germline ends. This CDR3 contains 15 residues. This chain's CDR3 is CASTPDRSSYNEQFF. CDR3 nucleotides: TGTGCCAGTACCCCTGACAGGAGCTCCTACAATGAGCAGTTCTTC. The whole variable domain, filled in from reference TRBV19 and TRBJ2-1, reads DGGITQSPKYLFRKEGQNVTLSCEQNLNHDAMYWYRQDPGQGLRLIYYSQIVNDFQKGDIAEGYSVSREKKESFPLTVTSAQKNPTAFYLCASTPDRSSYNEQFFGPGTRLTVL.

The chain is built from TRBV6-5 and TRBJ1-1; D not resolved. CDR1 is MNHEY, CDR2 SVGAGI, per germline. CDR3 size: 13 residues. Trimming took off 0 bases at V and 7 bases at J, with 9 bases between the two ends. The CDR3 DNA sequence: TGTGCCAGCAGTTACTCAGTCGAGAGTGAAGCTTTCTTT. Translated: CASSYSVESEAFF.

The chain recombines TRBV5-1 with TRBJ1-6; D uncertain. This CDR3 has 14 amino acids. Trimming took off 0 bases at V and 6 bases at J, with 7 bases between the two ends. Germline CDR1 and CDR2: SGHRS and YFSETQ. CDR3 nucleotides: TGCGCCAGCAGCTTGGACGGCCTTAATTCACCCCTCCACTTT. Encoded protein: CASSLDGLNSPLHF.

The chain uses TRBV2 and TRBJ2-2; maybe TRBD1 (6 bases). Germline V gives CDR1 SNHLY, CDR2 FYNNEI. The CDR3 runs to 15 residues. Trimming removed 3 bases at V and 1 base at J, with 9 bases between. For the CDR3, the DNA is TGTGCCAGCAGTGATATGGACAGGAACACCGGGGAGCTGTTTTTT. Amino acids: CASSDMDRNTGELFF. The full variable domain, its missing parts supplied by reference TRBV2 and TRBJ2-2, is EPEVTQTPSHQVTQMGQEVILRCVPISNHLYFYWYRQILGQKVEFLVSFYNNEISEKSEIFDDQFSVERPDGSNFTLKIRSTKLEDSAMYFCASSDMDRNTGELFFGEGSRLTVL.

The chain combines TRBV6-1 with TRBJ2-4; 7 bases line up with TRBD1. Losses at the gene ends were 1 base for V and 1 base for J; bases not matched to a gene: 7. In germline, CDR1 is MNHNS, CDR2 SASEGT. The CDR3 extends over 17 amino acids. The CDR3 nucleotides are TGTGCCAGCAGTGAAGGACAGGGCTTGGGGGCCAAAAACATTCAGTACTTC. Translated, it gives CASSEGQGLGAKNIQYF.

CDR3 sequence reads: CASSLLGAWDEQYF. Here the CDR3 DNA reads TGTGCCAGCAGCTTGTTGGGGGCCTGGGACGAGCAGTACTTC. The chain is built from TRBV5-4 and TRBJ2-7; weak D call: TRBD1 (6 bases). The CDR3 sequence is 14 residues long. The V gene lost 1 base and the J gene lost 5 bases, with 13 bases spanning the gap. Per the germline V gene, CDR1 is SGHNT and CDR2 is YYREEE (reference sequence).

V usage is TRBV30 and J usage is TRBJ1-4; D is uncertain. Germline V lookup: CDR1 GTSNPN, CDR2 SVGIG (reference sequence). The V end was cut by 4 bases, the J end by 3 bases, with 9 bases between. This CDR3 has 13 residues. This CDR3 reads CAWNGVSNEKLFF. CDR3 sequence (DNA): TGTGCCTGGAATGGGGTTTCTAATGAAAAACTGTTTTTT.

The V call is TRBV7-8, the J call TRBJ2-1, with 12 bases aligning to TRBD2. CDR3 length: 16 residues. The germline V gene encodes CDR1 SGHVS and CDR2 FQNEAQ. V lost 5 bases, J lost 7 bases, and 9 bases stayed unmatched. The DNA of the CDR3 is TGTGCCAGCAGCCGACGGACTAGCGGGGCCGGGAATGAGCAGTTCTTC. This sequence encodes CASSRRTSGAGNEQFF.

V and J are TRBV29-1 and TRBJ1-2, with 8 bases aligning to TRBD1. Germline lookup yields CDR1 SQVTM and CDR2 ANQGSEA. The CDR3 is made up of 14 amino acids. Unmatched junction bases numbered 7, after V lost 3 bases and J lost 4 bases. In DNA, the CDR3 is TGCAGCGTTGAGTCGGGACAGGAGCTCTATGGCTACACCTTC. Protein product: CSVESGQELYGYTF.

V gene TRBV29-1 combines with J gene TRBJ2-7; D might be TRBD1 (6 bases). Germline V CDR1 and CDR2: SQVTM, ANQGSEA. The CDR3 totals 12 residues. V was pared by 7 bases and J by 6 bases, with 16 bases between. CDR3 amino acids: CSASDRLGEQYF. The CDR3 DNA reads TGCAGCGCCTCAGACAGGTTGGGCGAGCAGTACTTC.

The gene calls are TRBV20-1 and TRBJ1-1; D gene unclear. Trimming removed 2 bases from V and 7 bases from J, with 8 bases in between. CDR1 and CDR2 (germline): DFQATT, SNEGSKA (reference sequence). This CDR3 comprises 11 residues. CDR3 in amino acids: CSARRGVEAFF. The CDR3 region has the DNA TGCAGTGCTAGACGTGGGGTTGAAGCTTTCTTT.